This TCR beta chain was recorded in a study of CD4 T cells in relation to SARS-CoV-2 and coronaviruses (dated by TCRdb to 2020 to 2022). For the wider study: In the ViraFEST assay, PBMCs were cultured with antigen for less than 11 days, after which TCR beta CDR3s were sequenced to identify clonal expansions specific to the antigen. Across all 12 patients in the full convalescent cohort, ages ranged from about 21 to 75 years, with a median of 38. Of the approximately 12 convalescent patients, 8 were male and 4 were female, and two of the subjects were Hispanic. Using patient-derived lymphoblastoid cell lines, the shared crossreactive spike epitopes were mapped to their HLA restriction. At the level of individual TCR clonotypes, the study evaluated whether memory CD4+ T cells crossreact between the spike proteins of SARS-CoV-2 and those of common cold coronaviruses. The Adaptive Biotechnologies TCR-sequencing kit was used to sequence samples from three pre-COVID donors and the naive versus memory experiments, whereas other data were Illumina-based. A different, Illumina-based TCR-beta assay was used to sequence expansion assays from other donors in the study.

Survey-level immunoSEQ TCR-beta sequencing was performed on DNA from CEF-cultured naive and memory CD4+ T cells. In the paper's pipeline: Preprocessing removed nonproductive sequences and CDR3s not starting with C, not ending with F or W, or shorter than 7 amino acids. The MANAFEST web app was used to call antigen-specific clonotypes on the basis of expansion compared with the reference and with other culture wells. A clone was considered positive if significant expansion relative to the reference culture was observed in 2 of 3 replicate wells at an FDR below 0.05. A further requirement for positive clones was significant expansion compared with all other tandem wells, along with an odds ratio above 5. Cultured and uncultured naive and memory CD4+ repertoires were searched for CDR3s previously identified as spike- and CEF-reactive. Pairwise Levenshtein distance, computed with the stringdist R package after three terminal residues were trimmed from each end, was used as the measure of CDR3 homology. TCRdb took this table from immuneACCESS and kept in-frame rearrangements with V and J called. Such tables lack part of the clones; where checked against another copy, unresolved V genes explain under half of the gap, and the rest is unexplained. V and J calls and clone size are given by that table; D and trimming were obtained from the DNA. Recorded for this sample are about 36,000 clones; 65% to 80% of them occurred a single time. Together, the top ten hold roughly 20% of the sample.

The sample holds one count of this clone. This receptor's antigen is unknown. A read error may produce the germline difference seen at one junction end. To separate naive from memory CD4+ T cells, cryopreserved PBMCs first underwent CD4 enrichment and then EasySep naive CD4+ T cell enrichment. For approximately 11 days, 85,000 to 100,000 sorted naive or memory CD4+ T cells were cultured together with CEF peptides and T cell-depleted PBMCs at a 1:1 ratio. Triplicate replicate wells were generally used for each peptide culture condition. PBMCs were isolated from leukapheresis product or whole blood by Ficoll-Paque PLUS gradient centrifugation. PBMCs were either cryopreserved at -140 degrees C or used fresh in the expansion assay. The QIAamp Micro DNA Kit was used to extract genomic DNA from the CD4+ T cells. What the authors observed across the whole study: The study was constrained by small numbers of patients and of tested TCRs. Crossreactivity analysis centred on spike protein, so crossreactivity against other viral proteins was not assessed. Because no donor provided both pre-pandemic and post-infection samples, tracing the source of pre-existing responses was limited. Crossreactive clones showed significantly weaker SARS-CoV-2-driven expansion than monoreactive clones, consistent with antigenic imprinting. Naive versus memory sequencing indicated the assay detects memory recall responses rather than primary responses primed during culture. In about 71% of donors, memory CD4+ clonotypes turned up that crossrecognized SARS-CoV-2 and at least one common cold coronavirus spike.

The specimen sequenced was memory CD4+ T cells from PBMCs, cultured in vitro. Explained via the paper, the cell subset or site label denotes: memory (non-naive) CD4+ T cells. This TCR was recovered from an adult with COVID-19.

The DNA is as follows: TGTGCCACCAGCAGATCCGGGACTAGCGGGCGCCCGAATTTT. Its product reads: CATSRSGTSGRPNF. Rearrangement joined TRBV15 to TRBJ2-3; TRBD2 lines up with 12 middle nucleotides. For CDR1 and CDR2, the germline V gene (reference sequence) lists LNHNV and YYDKDF. The CDR3 numbers 14 residues from cysteine through phenylalanine. CDR3 DNA is the only sequence kept; it has 42 bases, read in frame from the first base. Reference TRBV15 and TRBJ2-3 proteins supply the regions before and after the CDR3; the full variable domain is: DAMVIQNPRYQVTQFGKPVTLSCSQTLNHNVMYWYQQKSSQAPKLLFHYYDKDFNNEADTPDNFQSRRPNTSFCFLDIRSPGLGDTAMYLCATSRSGTSGRPNFGPGTRLTVL.